This T cell receptor (beta chain) was sequenced in a study of blood T cell repertoires in COVID-19. Germline CDR1 reads KGHSH; CDR2 reads LQKENI. Trimming cost V 3 bases and J 2 bases, with 14 bases left between them. The CDR3 totals 16 residues. In the original processing: It was from reference gene primer amplification that nucleated cell counts were estimated. Clones were sequenced by immunoSEQ multiplex PCR, and TCRdb holds only the in-frame ones, with some missing. Clone size and the V and J calls come from that table; the DNA yielded D and trimming. The table has just over 300,000 clones, around nine tenths seen once. Seattle patients were enrolled during active infection and followed longitudinally.

Sequencing input: peripheral blood. The TCR was taken from a woman aged 25 to 39 with COVID-19, enrolled during active disease. The rearrangement uses TRBV18 and TRBJ1-3, with a possible D match to TRBD1 (6 bases). CDR3 amino acids: CASSPRPGEPGNTIYF. The DNA of the CDR3 is TGTGCCAGCTCACCGCGCCCAGGGGAACCTGGAAACACCATATATTTT.